This TCR beta chain was captured by sequencing in a study of sequential checkpoint blockade in melanoma. Study information: First-line arms were nivolumab then ipilimumab, or the reverse, randomized 1:1.

This clone was picked up a small number of times. The junction departs from the called germline gene at one end, perhaps through a read error. In germline, CDR1 is MNHEY, CDR2 SMNVEV (reference sequence). The CDR3 consists of 12 residues. The table came from immunoSEQ multiplex PCR; TCRdb's copy has only in-frame clones and leaves some out. The repertoire consists of around 20,000 clones, with 75% to 85% occurring once and the leading ten covering around 40%. Noted treatment: randomized to nivolumab then ipilimumab (arm A) or the reverse (arm B). Live CD3+CD8+ CD19− CD56− cells were sorted from PBMCs.

This sequence was found in a human donor with melanoma. V is TRBV27 and J is TRBJ1-5, with TRBD1 identical over 9 bases. The starting material was CD8+ T cells sorted from blood (inferred from file names), obtained from a patient given nivolumab and ipilimumab in sequence. For the CDR3, the DNA is TGTGCCAGCAGTCCAAGGGACAGGGCCCTTTTTTTT. Its protein product is CASSPRDRALFF.